This TCR beta chain came from a study of chemoradiotherapy in HPV16-positive cancers. TCRdb's table, derived via immunoSEQ multiplex PCR, lists solely in-frame clones and lacks some. The table includes about 33,000 clones, around 86% detected once. Points on this clone: Its antigen remains unidentified.

The CDR3 runs to 19 residues. V gave up 8 bases and J gave up 2 bases, with 27 bases separating them. Study-level findings and limits: Better recurrence-free survival went with HPV-responsive T-cell expansion in HPV16-positive patients. The functional HPV-specific definition rests on just a couple of HPV16-positive patients.

This rearrangement joins TRBV23-1 to TRBJ2-2; D assignment may be TRBD1 or TRBD2 (7 bases each). TRBV23-1 is an ORF; its function is uncertain. Source: blood, taken from a patient who underwent chemoradiotherapy. This clonotype was obtained from a human donor with HPV-associated anogenital cancer. The CDR3 protein is CASPRQGCLWEGNTGELFF. DNA for the CDR3: TGCGCCAGCCCTCGACAGGGTTGCTTATGGGAGGGAAACACCGGGGAGCTGTTTTTT.